This TCR beta chain was retrieved from a study of blood T cell repertoires in COVID-19. Across the whole study: Samples of COVID-19 (acute and convalescent) were obtained from the United States, Italy and Spain. Nucleic acid was either cDNA or gDNA, and it came from T cells, B-cell-depleted T cells, or PBMCs.

Only in-frame clones appear in the TCRdb table, and some are missing; sequencing was by immunoSEQ multiplex PCR. Among roughly 24,000 clones listed, 80% to 95% were seen once. The germline CDR1 and CDR2 sequences are MNHEY and SVGAGI. The CDR3 length is 14 residues. V was shortened by 2 bases and J by 5 bases, with 7 bases between the two germline ends. This clone was seen more than once but under ten times. The sample taken for sequencing was peripheral blood. The chain employs TRBV6-5 and TRBJ1-6, with D tentatively TRBD1 (5 bases). This clonotype was sampled from a human donor in a cohort sampled during active COVID-19. The chain's CDR3 is CASSYVGDNSPLHF. The CDR3 DNA is TGTGCCAGCAGTTACGTAGGGGATAATTCACCCCTCCACTTT.